The clone carrying this TCR beta chain was detected ten times or more. The antigen is not known. The data derive from a study of molecular identifiers for immune sequencing clone quantification. The wider study: Replicates involved a five-way split of RNA from around 20,000 or 100,000 naive CD8 cells, with sequencing of four. General observations from the study: Spiked Jurkat TCR RNA equivalent to one cell reportedly surfaced among some 1 million naive cells.

TCRdb re-called the PCR reads through MiXCR, storing one row per CDR3 protein. This table holds 490,000 or so distinct CDR3 sequences, over 20% found once. Germline V gene sequence: CDR1 SNHLY, CDR2 FYNNEI. The V and J ends lost 6 bases and 0 bases respectively, with 8 bases between them. This CDR3 contains 13 residues. The chain combines TRBV2 with TRBJ1-1, with no clear D. Material for sequencing was naive CD8+ T cells from blood, with Jurkat cell RNA spiked in. Subset: FACS-sorted CD8+CD4-CCR7+CD45RA+ naive T cells. This TCR was sampled from a human donor in good health. Some libraries in this study had Jurkat cell RNA spiked in. DNA of the CDR3: TGTGCCAGCAGGGCGCCCATGAACACTGAAGCTTTCTTT. Its protein product is CASRAPMNTEAFF.